The T cell receptor (beta chain) under discussion was sequenced for a study of cytotoxic CD8 clonotypes in ibrutinib-treated CLL. As for the study in general: Some 25 partial and 2 complete responses; at median approximately 70 months, roughly 15 remitted, approximately 12 progressed. General study findings and limits: The study sampled sustained-remission and progressing patients at different times.

Cryopreserved PBMCs provided about 2 micrograms of genomic DNA for the TCR beta libraries. In this sample, this clone turned up a few times. Its antigen remains unknown. The method was immunoSEQ multiplex PCR; TCRdb's version includes in-frame clones alone and lacks a portion of them. This sample has approximately 70,000 clones, with around 80% found just once. The sequence was obtained from a human donor with chronic lymphocytic leukemia. The sequencing here drew on PBMCs, taken at disease progression, from a patient treated with ibrutinib.

The CDR3 DNA reads TGTGCCAGCAGCCGTAATCCGGGATATGAGCAGTTCTTC. This encodes CASSRNPGYEQFF. The chain joins TRBV7-3 to TRBJ2-1; D perhaps matches TRBD2 (5 bases). The ends were cut back, 5 bases at V and 8 bases at J, with 13 bases in the middle. The CDR3 contains 13 residues. Germline V lookup: CDR1 SGHTA, CDR2 FQGTGA.